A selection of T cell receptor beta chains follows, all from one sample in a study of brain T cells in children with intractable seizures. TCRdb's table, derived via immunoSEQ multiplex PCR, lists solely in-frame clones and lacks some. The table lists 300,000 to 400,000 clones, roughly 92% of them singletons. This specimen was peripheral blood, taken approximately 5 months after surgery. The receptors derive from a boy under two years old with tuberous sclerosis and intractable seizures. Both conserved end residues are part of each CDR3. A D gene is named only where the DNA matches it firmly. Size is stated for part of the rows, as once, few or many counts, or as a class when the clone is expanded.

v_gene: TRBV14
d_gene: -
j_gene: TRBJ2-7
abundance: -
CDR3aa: CASSPLAARRAEQYF
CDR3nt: TGTGCCAGCAGCCCCCTGGCAGCGAGACGTGCCGAGCAGTACTTC

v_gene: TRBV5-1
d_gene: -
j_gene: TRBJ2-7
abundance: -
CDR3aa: CASSLAGGMSSYEQYF
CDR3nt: TGCGCCAGCAGCTTGGCGGGTGGGATGAGCTCCTACGAGCAGTACTTC

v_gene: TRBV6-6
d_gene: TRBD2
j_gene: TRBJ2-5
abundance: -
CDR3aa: CASSRLAGGFPQETQYF
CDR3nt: TGTGCCAGCAGCCGACTAGCGGGGGGGTTCCCCCAAGAGACCCAGTACTTC

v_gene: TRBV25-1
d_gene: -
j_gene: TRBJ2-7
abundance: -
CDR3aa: CASRRSGSSYEQYF
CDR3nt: TGTGCCAGCAGGCGATCAGGGAGCTCCTACGAGCAGTACTTC

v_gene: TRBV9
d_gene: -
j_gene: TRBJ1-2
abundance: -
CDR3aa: CASSVGWGQSYYGYTF
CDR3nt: TGTGCCAGCAGCGTAGGGTGGGGGCAGAGCTACTATGGCTACACCTTC

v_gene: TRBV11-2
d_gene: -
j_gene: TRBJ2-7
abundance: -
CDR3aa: CASSSLGHNEQYF
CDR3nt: TGTGCCAGCAGCTCCTTGGGACATAACGAGCAGTACTTC

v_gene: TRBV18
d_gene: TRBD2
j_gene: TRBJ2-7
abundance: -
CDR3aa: CASSPAGGLLEQYF
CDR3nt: TGTGCCAGCTCACCAGCGGGGGGCCTTCTAGAGCAGTACTTC

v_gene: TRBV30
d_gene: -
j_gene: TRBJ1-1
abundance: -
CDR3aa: CAWSVLIVSEAFF
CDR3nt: TGTGCCTGGAGTGTACTTATCGTTTCTGAAGCTTTCTTT

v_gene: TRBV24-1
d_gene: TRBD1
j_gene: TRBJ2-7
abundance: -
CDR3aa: CATSDFGTTGTATYEQYF
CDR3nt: TGTGCCACCAGTGATTTTGGGACCACCGGGACAGCCACCTACGAGCAGTACTTC

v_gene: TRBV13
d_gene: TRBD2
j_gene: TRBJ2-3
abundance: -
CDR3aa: CASSLVLAGQKRDTQYF
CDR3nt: TGTGCCAGCAGCTTAGTTCTAGCGGGGCAAAAGCGGGATACGCAGTATTTT

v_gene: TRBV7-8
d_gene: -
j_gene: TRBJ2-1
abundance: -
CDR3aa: CASSLAGGYNEQFF
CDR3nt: TGTGCCAGCAGCTTAGCAGGGGGCTACAATGAGCAGTTCTTC

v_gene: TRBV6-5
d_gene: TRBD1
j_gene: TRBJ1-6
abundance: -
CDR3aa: CASSYFGQGGNSPLHF
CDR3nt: TGTGCCAGCAGTTACTTCGGACAGGGCGGTAATTCACCCCTCCACTTT

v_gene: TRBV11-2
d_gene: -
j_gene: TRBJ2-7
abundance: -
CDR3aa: CASSLKGLAKKSSYEQYF
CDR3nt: TGTGCCAGCAGCTTAAAGGGGCTAGCGAAAAAAAGCTCCTACGAGCAGTACTTC

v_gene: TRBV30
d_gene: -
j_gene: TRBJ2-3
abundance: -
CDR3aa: CAWSEQTADTQYF
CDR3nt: TGTGCCTGGAGTGAACAGACGGCAGATACGCAGTATTTT

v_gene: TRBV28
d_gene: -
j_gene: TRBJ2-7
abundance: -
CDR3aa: CASSRPQAYEQYF
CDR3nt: TGTGCCAGCAGCCGTCCACAAGCCTACGAGCAGTACTTC

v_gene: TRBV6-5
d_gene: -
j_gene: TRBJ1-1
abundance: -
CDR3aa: CASRSFSGTEAFF
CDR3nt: TGTGCCAGCAGATCGTTCTCGGGAACTGAAGCTTTCTTT

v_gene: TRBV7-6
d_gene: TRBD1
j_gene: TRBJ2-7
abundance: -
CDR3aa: CASSPSEGGFEQYF
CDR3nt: TGTGCCAGCAGTCCCTCAGAAGGGGGCTTCGAGCAGTACTTC

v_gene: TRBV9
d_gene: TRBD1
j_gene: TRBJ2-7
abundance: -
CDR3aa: CASSASGTGKYEQYF
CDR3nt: TGTGCCAGCAGCGCTTCCGGGACAGGGAAGTACGAGCAGTACTTC

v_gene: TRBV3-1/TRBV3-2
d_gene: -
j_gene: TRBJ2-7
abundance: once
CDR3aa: CASSQVVSYEQYF
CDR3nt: TGTGCCAGCAGCCAAGTGGTCTCCTACGAGCAGTACTTC

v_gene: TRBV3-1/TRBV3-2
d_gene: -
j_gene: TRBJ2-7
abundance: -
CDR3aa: CASSQVGGWAGPYEQYF
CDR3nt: TGTGCCAGCAGCCAAGTGGGGGGCTGGGCAGGACCCTACGAGCAGTACTTC

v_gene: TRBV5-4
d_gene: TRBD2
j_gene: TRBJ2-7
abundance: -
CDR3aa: CASSYPGLGIYEQYF
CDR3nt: TGTGCCAGCAGCTACCCGGGACTAGGGATCTACGAGCAGTACTTC